This T cell receptor (beta chain) was profiled in a study of blood T cell repertoires in COVID-19. Study information: Italy, Spain and the United States were the sources of the convalescent and acute COVID-19 samples. T cells, B-cell-depleted T cells, or PBMCs supplied cDNA or gDNA.

V lost 3 bases and J 8 bases, leaving 10 bases between the germline ends. Germline V gene sequence: CDR1 DFQATT, CDR2 SNEGSKA (reference sequence). This CDR3 has 11 residues. Under the authors' procedure: Reference gene primer amplification gave estimated nucleated cell counts. The data were produced by immunoSEQ multiplex PCR, yet TCRdb's version contains in-frame clones alone and is incomplete. V and J calls plus clone size are reproduced from that table; the DNA served to infer D and trimming. The data hold about 100,000 clones, with roughly 92% observed a single time. Sequenced material: peripheral blood. The chain links TRBV20-1 to TRBJ1-1; D possibly corresponds to TRBD1 (5 bases). This clonotype originated in a man over 45 with active COVID-19. The CDR3 bases are TGCAGTGCTAGGGGGGGAAGAGAAGCTTTCTTT. This translates into CSARGGREAFF.